A single count supports the clone carrying this TCR beta chain. No antigen is known for it. The data derive from a study of T cells in Graves' hyperthyroidism and ophthalmopathy. Overall study findings and caveats: Ophthalmopathy and stable hyperthyroidism were told apart by a 13 V-J model. Most clonotypes expanded in the thyroid (above 0.001) were also present in blood.

CDR3 length: 15 amino acids. Losses at the gene ends were 5 bases for V and 3 bases for J; bases not matched to a gene: 6. The germline CDR1 and CDR2 sequences are KGHDR and SFDVKD. Exclusion followed for patients with uncontrolled infection, other autoimmune disease, pregnancy or lactation. Based on clinical symptoms, serum thyroxine and TRAb, thyroid ultrasound and orbital computed tomography, diagnoses were reached. It was RNA transcripts that yielded the amplified TCR beta CDR3 regions. In the first-round RT-PCR of the TCR CDR3, the HTBI primer set was used. TCRdb re-analysed the multiplex PCR reads in MiXCR, keeping a single row per CDR3 protein. The top ten clones hold about 43% of a sample with 490,000 or so distinct CDR3 sequences, roughly 45% of them seen once.

The sequence derives from an adult woman with Graves' disease, either hyperthyroidism or ophthalmopathy (not recorded which). Sequencing input: peripheral blood or thyroid tissue (not recorded which). The chain links TRBV24-1 to TRBJ1-2, with 9 bases identical to TRBD1. In nucleotides, the CDR3 is TGTGCCACCAGTGCTAGGACAGGGGTGGACTATGGCTACACCTTC. This sequence encodes CATSARTGVDYGYTF.